Listed below are T cell receptor beta chains from one sample, sequenced in a study of beta chain features in type 1 diabetes. Profiled with immunoSEQ multiplex PCR; TCRdb holds only in-frame clones, not every one. This sample carries 200,000 to 250,000 clones, 11% to 15% of them seen once, and the ten largest clones take approximately 0.018%. The specimen sequenced was naive CD4+ T cells from blood. The receptors derive from a man in his thirties or forties with type 1 diabetes. Each CDR3 is given with its conserved first and last residue. Each record gives: D gene, V gene, clone size, J gene, CDR3 protein, CDR3 DNA. The D gene is left open where the match is weak. Expanded clones are given a class, and other clones once, few, many or no size at all.

D: .; V: TRBV15; size: .; J: TRBJ2-7; CDR3: CATSRDYLAYEQYF; DNA: TGTGCCACCAGCAGAGATTACTTAGCCTACGAGCAGTACTTC
D: TRBD1; V: TRBV10-3; size: few; J: TRBJ2-5; CDR3: CAIGYRGEETQYF; DNA: TGTGCCATCGGGTACAGGGGGGAGGAGACCCAGTACTTC
D: .; V: TRBV4-2; size: few; J: TRBJ1-5; CDR3: CASSQGQNSHQPQHF; DNA: TGTGCCAGCAGCCAAGGACAGAATTCTCATCAGCCCCAGCATTTT
D: .; V: TRBV11-3; size: few; J: TRBJ2-3; CDR3: CASSFRGADTQYF; DNA: TGTGCCAGCAGCTTCCGGGGGGCTGATACGCAGTATTTT
D: .; V: TRBV5-4; size: .; J: TRBJ1-3; CDR3: CASSLSSGNGNTIYF; DNA: TGTGCCAGCAGCTTATCTTCCGGGAATGGAAACACCATATATTTT
D: .; V: TRBV7-9; size: .; J: TRBJ1-1; CDR3: CASSLARGTAGAFF; DNA: TGTGCCAGCAGCTTAGCGAGAGGCACCGCCGGGGCTTTCTTT
D: TRBD1; V: TRBV5-6; size: few; J: TRBJ2-5; CDR3: CASSWGTGDLGETQYF; DNA: TGTGCCAGCAGCTGGGGGACAGGTGACCTGGGGGAGACCCAGTACTTC
D: TRBD2; V: TRBV5-4; size: few; J: TRBJ2-3; CDR3: CASSLPSGRVPSTDTQYF; DNA: TGTGCCAGCAGCTTGCCTAGCGGGAGGGTTCCTAGCACAGATACGCAGTATTTT
D: .; V: TRBV25-1; size: few; J: TRBJ2-3; CDR3: CASSLSGLTPQYF; DNA: TGTGCCAGTTCCCTATCGGGTCTCACCCCGCAGTATTTT
D: TRBD2; V: TRBV28; size: few; J: TRBJ2-4; CDR3: CASTLGGVAKNIQYF; DNA: TGTGCCAGCACCCTGGGAGGGGTGGCCAAAAACATTCAGTACTTC
D: TRBD2; V: TRBV2; size: .; J: TRBJ2-1; CDR3: CASSTSGKGGDEQFF; DNA: TGTGCCAGCAGTACCAGCGGGAAGGGCGGCGATGAGCAGTTCTTC
D: TRBD1; V: TRBV5-6; size: few; J: TRBJ2-3; CDR3: CASSLGSDRSTDTQYF; DNA: TGTGCCAGCAGCTTGGGGTCGGACAGGAGCACAGATACGCAGTATTTT
D: .; V: TRBV5-1; size: .; J: TRBJ1-2; CDR3: CASSLNGDNYGYTF; DNA: TGCGCCAGCAGCTTGAACGGGGATAACTATGGCTACACCTTC
D: TRBD1; V: TRBV19; size: few; J: TRBJ1-6; CDR3: CASSFPGQGDNSPLHF; DNA: TGTGCCAGTAGTTTTCCGGGACAGGGGGATAATTCACCCCTCCACTTT
D: .; V: TRBV7-9; size: few; J: TRBJ1-1; CDR3: CASSLNTEAFF; DNA: TGTGCCAGCAGCCTAAACACTGAAGCTTTCTTT
D: .; V: TRBV7-9; size: .; J: TRBJ2-5; CDR3: CASSYRTDGETQYF; DNA: TGTGCCAGCAGCTACCGGACGGACGGGGAGACCCAATACTTC
D: TRBD1; V: TRBV28; size: .; J: TRBJ2-7; CDR3: CASSLTGGNEQYF; DNA: TGTGCCAGCAGTTTGACAGGGGGCAACGAGCAGTACTTC
D: .; V: TRBV20-1; size: .; J: TRBJ2-7; CDR3: CSARLVGEQYF; DNA: TGCAGTGCTAGACTAGTTGGCGAGCAGTACTTC
D: .; V: TRBV5-4; size: .; J: TRBJ2-7; CDR3: CASSLPVFPYEQYF; DNA: TGTGCCAGCAGCTTGCCGGTTTTTCCCTACGAGCAGTACTTC
D: TRBD1; V: TRBV19; size: .; J: TRBJ2-6; CDR3: CASSATGGGGANVLTF; DNA: TGTGCCAGTAGTGCCACAGGGGGCGGTGGGGCCAACGTCCTGACTTTC
D: .; V: TRBV6-1; size: .; J: TRBJ2-3; CDR3: CASSEQGGDDTQYF; DNA: TGTGCCAGCAGTGAACAGGGAGGTGATGATACGCAGTATTTT
D: TRBD2; V: TRBV6-1; size: few; J: TRBJ2-3; CDR3: CASSESGGRTDTQYF; DNA: TGTGCCAGCAGTGAATCGGGGGGTAGGACAGATACGCAGTATTTT
D: TRBD2; V: TRBV29-1; size: few; J: TRBJ2-5; CDR3: CSVDPSGTETQYF; DNA: TGCAGCGTTGATCCTAGCGGGACCGAGACCCAGTACTTC
D: TRBD1; V: TRBV25-1; size: .; J: TRBJ1-2; CDR3: CASSDTPGQGNDGYTF; DNA: TGTGCCAGCAGTGACACACCGGGACAGGGGAATGATGGCTACACCTTC